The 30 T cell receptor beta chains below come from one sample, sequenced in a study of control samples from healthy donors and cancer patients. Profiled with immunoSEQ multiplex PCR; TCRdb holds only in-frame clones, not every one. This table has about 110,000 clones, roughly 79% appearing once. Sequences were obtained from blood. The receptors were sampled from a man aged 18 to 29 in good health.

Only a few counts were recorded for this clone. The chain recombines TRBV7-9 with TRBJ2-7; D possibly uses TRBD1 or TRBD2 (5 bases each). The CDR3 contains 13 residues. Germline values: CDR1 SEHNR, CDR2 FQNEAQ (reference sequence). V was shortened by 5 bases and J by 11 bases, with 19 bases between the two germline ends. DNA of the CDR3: TGTGCCAGCAGCCAAGTAACCCCGGGACGGGAGTACTTC. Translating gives CASSQVTPGREYF.

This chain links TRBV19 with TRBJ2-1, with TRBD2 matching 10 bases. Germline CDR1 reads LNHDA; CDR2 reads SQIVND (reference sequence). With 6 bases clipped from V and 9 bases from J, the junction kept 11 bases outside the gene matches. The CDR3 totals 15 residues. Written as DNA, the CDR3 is TGTGCCAGTAGACCAATTAGCGGGGGGCTTTTTGAGCAGTTCTTC. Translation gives CASRPISGGLFEQFF.

The CDR3 spells CATSDKTRAGSYTF. CDR3 bases: TGTGCCACCAGTGACAAAACACGGGCCGGAAGCTACACCTTC. V gene TRBV24-1 combines with J gene TRBJ1-2; D is uncertain. The CDR3 loop spans 14 amino acids. Per germline, CDR1 KGHDR and CDR2 SFDVKD. The germline V and J ends were trimmed by 4 bases and 9 bases, with 17 bases remaining between them.

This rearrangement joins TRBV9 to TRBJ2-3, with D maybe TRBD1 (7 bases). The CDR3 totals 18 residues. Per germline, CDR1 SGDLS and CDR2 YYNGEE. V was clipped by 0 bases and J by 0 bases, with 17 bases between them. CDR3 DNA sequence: TGTGCCAGCAGCGTAGAGGGGGCCCAGCGGGCTAGCACAGATACGCAGTATTTT. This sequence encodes CASSVEGAQRASTDTQYF. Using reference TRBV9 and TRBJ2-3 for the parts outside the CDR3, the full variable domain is DSGVTQTPKHLITATGQRVTLRCSPRSGDLSVYWYQQSLDQGLQFLIQYYNGEERAKGNILERFSAQQFPDLHSELNLSSLELGDSALYFCASSVEGAQRASTDTQYFGPGTRLTVL.

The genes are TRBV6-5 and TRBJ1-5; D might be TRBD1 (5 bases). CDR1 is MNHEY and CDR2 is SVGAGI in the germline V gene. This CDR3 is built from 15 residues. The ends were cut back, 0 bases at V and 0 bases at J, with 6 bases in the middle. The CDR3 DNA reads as TGTGCCAGCAGTTACTCAGGGGATAGCAATCAGCCCCAGCATTTT. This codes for CASSYSGDSNQPQHF.

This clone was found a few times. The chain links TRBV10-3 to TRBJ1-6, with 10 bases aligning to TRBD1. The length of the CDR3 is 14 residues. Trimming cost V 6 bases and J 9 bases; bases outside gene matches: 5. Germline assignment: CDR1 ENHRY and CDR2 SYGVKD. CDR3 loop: CAIRPGQGSSPLHF. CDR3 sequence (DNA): TGTGCCATCAGGCCGGGACAGGGGAGTTCACCCCTCCACTTT.

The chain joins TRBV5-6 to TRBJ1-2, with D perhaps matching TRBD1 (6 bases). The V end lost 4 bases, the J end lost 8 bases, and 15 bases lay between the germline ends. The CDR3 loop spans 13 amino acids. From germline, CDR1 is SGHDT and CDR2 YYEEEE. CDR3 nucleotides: TGTGCCAGCAGCCTACCTTCAGGGGTCGGCTACACCTTC. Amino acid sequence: CASSLPSGVGYTF.

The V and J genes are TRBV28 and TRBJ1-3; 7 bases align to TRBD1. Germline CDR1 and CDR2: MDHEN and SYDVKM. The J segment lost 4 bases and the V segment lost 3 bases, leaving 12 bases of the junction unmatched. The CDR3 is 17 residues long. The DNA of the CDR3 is TGTGCCAGCAGTTTGTCGGACGGAACAGGGGTCGGAAACACCATATATTTT. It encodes CASSLSDGTGVGNTIYF.

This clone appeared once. The CDR3 DNA reads TGTGCCAGCAGCCCCTGGGGGCAGAACACTGAAGCTTTCTTT. Residues: CASSPWGQNTEAFF. This chain links TRBV7-8 with TRBJ1-1; TRBD1 might be the D (6 bases). Between the trimmed V and J ends, which lost 5 bases and 1 base, there was a span of 11 bases. The CDR3 runs to 14 residues. CDR1 is SGHVS and CDR2 is FQNEAQ in the germline V gene.

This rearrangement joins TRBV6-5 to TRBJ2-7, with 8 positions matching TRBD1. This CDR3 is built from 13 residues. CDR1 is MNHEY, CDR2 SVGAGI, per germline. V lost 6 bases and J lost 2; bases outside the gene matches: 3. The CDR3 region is CASRKTGAYEQYV. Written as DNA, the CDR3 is TGTGCCAGCAGGAAGACAGGGGCCTACGAGCAGTACGTC.

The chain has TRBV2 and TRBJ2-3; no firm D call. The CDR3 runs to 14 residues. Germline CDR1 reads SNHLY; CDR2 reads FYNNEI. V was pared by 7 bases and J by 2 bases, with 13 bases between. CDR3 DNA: TGTGCCAGCAATGGAGAGGTCCACACAGATACGCAGTATTTT. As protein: CASNGEVHTDTQYF.

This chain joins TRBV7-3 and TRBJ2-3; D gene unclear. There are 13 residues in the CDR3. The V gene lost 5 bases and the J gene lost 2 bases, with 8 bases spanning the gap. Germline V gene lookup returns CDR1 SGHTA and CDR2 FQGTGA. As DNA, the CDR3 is TGTGCCAGCAGCCCCGACCACACAGATACGCAGTATTTT. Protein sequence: CASSPDHTDTQYF.

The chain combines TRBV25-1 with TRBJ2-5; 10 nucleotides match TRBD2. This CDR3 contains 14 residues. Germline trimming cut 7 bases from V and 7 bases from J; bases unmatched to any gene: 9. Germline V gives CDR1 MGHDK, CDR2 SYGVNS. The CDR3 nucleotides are TGTGCCAGCAAACTAGCGGGGCCCTGGGGGACCCAGTACTTC. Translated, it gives CASKLAGPWGTQYF.

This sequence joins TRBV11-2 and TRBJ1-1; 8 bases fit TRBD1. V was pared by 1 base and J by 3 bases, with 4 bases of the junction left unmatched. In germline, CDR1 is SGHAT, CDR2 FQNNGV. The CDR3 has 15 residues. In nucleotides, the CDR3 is TGTGCCAGCAGCTTAGGTCAGGGGGCATACACTGAAGCTTTCTTT. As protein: CASSLGQGAYTEAFF.

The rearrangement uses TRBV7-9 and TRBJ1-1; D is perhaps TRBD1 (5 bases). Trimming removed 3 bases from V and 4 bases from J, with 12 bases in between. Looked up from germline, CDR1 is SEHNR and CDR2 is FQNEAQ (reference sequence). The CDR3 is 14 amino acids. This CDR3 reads CASSFLGLATEAFF. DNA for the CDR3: TGTGCCAGCAGCTTTCTGGGGCTGGCCACTGAAGCTTTCTTT.

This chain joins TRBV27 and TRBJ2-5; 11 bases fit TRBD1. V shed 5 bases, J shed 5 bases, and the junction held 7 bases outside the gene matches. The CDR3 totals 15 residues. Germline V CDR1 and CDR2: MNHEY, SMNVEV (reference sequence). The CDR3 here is CASSRTGGWEETQYF. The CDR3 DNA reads TGTGCCAGCAGTCGGACAGGGGGCTGGGAGGAGACCCAGTACTTC.

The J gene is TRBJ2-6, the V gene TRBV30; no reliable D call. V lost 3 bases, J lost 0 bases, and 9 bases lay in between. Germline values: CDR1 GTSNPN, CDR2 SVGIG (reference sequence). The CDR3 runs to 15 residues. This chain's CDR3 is CAWSPYGSGANVLTF. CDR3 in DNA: TGTGCCTGGAGCCCGTATGGCTCTGGGGCCAACGTCCTGACTTTC.

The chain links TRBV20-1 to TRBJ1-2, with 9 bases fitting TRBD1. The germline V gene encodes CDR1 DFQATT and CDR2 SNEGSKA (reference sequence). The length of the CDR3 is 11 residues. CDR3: CSTGGEYGYTF. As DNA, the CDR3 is TGCAGCACAGGGGGCGAGTATGGCTACACCTTC.

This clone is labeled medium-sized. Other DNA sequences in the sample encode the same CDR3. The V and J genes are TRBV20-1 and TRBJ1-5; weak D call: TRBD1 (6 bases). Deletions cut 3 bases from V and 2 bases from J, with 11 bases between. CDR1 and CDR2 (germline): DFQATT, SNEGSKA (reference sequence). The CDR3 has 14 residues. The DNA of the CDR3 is TGCAGTGCTAGTAACCCAGGGGGCAATCAGCCCCAGCATTTT. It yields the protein CSASNPGGNQPQHF.

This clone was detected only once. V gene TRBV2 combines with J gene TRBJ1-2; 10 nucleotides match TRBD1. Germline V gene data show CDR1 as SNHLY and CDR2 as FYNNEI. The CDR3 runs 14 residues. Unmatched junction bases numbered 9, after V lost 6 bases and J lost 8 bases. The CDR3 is CASSRDRGRIGYTF. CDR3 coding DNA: TGTGCCAGCAGCCGCGACAGGGGGCGTATAGGCTACACCTTC.

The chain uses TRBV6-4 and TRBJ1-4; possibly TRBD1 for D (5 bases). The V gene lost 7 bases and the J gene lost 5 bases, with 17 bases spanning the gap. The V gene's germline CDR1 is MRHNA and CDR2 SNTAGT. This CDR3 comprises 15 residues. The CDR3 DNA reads TGTGCCAGCAAAGCCTCCGGGGACCCCAATGAAAAACTGTTTTTT. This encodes CASKASGDPNEKLFF.

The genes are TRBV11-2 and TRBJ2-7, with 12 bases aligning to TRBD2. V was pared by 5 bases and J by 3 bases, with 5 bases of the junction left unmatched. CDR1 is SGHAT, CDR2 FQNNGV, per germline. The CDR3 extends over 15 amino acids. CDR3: CASSAGLAGSYEQYF. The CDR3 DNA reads TGTGCCAGCAGCGCCGGACTAGCGGGGAGCTACGAGCAGTACTTC.

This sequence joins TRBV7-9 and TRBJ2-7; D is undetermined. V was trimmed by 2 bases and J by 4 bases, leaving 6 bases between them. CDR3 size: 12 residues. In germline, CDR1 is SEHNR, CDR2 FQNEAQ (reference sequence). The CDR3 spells CASSLKLYEQYV. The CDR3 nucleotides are TGTGCCAGCAGCTTAAAACTTTACGAGCAGTACGTC.

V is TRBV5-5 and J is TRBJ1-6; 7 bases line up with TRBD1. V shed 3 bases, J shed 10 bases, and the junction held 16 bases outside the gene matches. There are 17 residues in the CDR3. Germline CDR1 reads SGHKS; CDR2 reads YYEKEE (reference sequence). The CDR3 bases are TGTGCCAGCAGCTCCCTCCAAACAATGACAGGGCGATCACCCCTCCACTTT. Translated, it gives CASSSLQTMTGRSPLHF. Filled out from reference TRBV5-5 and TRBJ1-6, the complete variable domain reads DAGVTQSPTHLIKTRGQQVTLRCSPISGHKSVSWYQQVLGQGPQFIFQYYEKEERGRGNFPDRFSARQFPNYSSELNVNALLLGDSALYLCASSSLQTMTGRSPLHFGNGTRLTVT.

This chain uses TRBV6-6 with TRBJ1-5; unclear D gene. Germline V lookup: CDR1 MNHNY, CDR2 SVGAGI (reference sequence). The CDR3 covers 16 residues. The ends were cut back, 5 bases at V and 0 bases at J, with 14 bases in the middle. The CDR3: CASSPLAPGSNQPQHF. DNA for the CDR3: TGTGCCAGCAGTCCATTGGCACCGGGTAGCAATCAGCCCCAGCATTTT.

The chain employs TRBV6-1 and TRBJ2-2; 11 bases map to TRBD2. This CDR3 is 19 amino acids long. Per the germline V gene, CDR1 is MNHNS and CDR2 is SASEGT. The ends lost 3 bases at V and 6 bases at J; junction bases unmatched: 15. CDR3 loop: CASSDPLRLAGSAPGELFF. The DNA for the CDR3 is TGTGCCAGCAGTGACCCGCTCCGACTAGCGGGGTCCGCACCCGGGGAGCTGTTTTTT.

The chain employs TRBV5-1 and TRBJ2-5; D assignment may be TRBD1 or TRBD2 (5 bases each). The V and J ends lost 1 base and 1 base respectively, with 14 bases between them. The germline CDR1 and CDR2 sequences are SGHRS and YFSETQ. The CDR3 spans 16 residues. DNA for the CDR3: TGCGCCAGCAGCTTGTTTTCAGGGACCTCCCAAGAGACCCAGTACTTC. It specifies CASSLFSGTSQETQYF.

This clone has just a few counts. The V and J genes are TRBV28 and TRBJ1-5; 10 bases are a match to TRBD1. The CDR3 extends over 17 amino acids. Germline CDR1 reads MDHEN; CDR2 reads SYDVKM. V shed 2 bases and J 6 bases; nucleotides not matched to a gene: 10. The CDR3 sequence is CASSLKGGTGARQPQHF. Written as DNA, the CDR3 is TGTGCCAGCAGTTTAAAGGGCGGGACAGGGGCCCGTCAGCCCCAGCATTTT.

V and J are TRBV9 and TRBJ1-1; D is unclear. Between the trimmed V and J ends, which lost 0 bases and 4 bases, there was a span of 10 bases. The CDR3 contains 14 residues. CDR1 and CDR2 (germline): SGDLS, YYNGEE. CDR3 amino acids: CASSVDGDLTEAFF. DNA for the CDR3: TGTGCCAGCAGCGTAGACGGAGACCTCACTGAAGCTTTCTTT.

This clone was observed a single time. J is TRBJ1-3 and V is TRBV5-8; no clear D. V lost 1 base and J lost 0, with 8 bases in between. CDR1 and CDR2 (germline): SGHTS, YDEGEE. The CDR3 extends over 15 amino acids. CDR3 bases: TGTGCCAGCAGCTTGTCTAAAAGCTCTGGAAACACCATATATTTT. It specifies CASSLSKSSGNTIYF.